This record concerns one TCR beta chain sequence. TCRdb reprocessed the RT-PCR reads with MiXCR, giving one entry per CDR3 protein. This table has 650,000 to 800,000 distinct CDR3 sequences, over 11% appearing once. The data are from a study of response to subunit inactivated influenza vaccine. Looked up from germline, CDR1 is DFQATT and CDR2 is SNEGSKA (reference sequence). The CDR3 sequence is 14 residues long. The clonotype was recovered from a man in his fifties or sixties who received an inactivated influenza vaccine. The sample here was PBMCs from blood, taken less than 15 days before vaccination. V and J are TRBV20-1 and TRBJ2-3; TRBD1 might be the D (6 bases). The CDR3, as DNA: TGCAGGAACATCCGGGACACAAGCACAGATACGCAGTATTTT. It translates to CRNIRDTSTDTQYF.